The text below deals with one T cell receptor (beta chain). Germline V CDR1 and CDR2: LGHNA, YSLEER. After removal of 0 bases from V and 8 bases from J, the junction contained 15 bases not matched to a gene. This CDR3 is built from 17 residues. The study sampled blood at baseline, cycle 4 day 1, and cycle 7 day 1. Clones were sequenced by immunoSEQ multiplex PCR, and TCRdb holds only the in-frame ones, with some missing. The repertoire holds some 72,000 clones, with less than 85% as singletons. This sample is drawn from a study of OX40 agonist ivuxolimab in advanced cancers. For the study at large: Two patients with cutaneous melanoma and one with hepatocellular carcinoma, three in total, showed partial responses.

This chain links TRBV4-3 with TRBJ1-2; 7 nucleotides agree with TRBD1. This receptor was taken from an adult with an advanced solid tumor such as melanoma, head and neck, liver or kidney cancer. The sequencing here drew on CD4+ or CD8+ T cells sorted from blood, taken in a trial of the OX40 agonist ivuxolimab. The CDR3: CASSQDANRGVLGGYTF. CDR3 sequence (DNA): TGCGCCAGCAGCCAAGATGCCAACAGGGGAGTTCTGGGAGGCTACACCTTC.